This T cell receptor beta chain was profiled in a study of blood T cell repertoires in COVID-19. Study details: PBMCs, B-cell-depleted T cells, or T cells provided the cDNA or gDNA that made up the material.

Data came from immunoSEQ multiplex PCR; TCRdb stores just in-frame clones and leaves some out. The sample includes hundreds of thousands of clones, more than 85% seen only once; the top ten take about 1.2%. V was cut by 3 bases and J by 12 bases, with 18 bases left in between. Germline V gene lookup returns CDR1 SNHLY and CDR2 FYNNEI. The length of the CDR3 is 13 residues. Input material: peripheral blood. The V gene is TRBV2, the J gene TRBJ2-7, with a possible D match to TRBD2 (7 bases). The clonotype comes from a man aged 65 to 85 with acute or convalescent COVID-19. CDR3 protein: CASSDRPGGYLYF. In DNA, the CDR3 is TGTGCCAGCAGTGACAGGCCGGGGGGCTATTTGTACTTC.